This T cell receptor (beta chain) came from a study of breast tumors, draining lymph nodes, adjacent tissues. General study points: Data fit most tumor T cells coming from lymph node, expanding in tumor. Tumor T cell lymph node origin was a supported hypothesis, not proven. Compared with lymph nodes, tumors were less diverse; compared with nontumor tissue, more.

The junction had 4 bases not matched to a gene; V was cut back by 4 bases and J by 5 bases. Germline CDR1 is SNHLY and CDR2 is FYNNEI. There are 14 residues in the CDR3. The lymph nodes were axillary draining lymph nodes from breast cancer patients. TCRdb reprocessed the multiplex PCR reads via MiXCR and lists one record per CDR3 protein. In the table there are 180,000 or so distinct CDR3 sequences, around 29% of which are singletons. This clonotype was detected many times. Its target is unknown. The origin of this receptor is a female donor with breast cancer. Some clones in this sample may be carry-over from other donors' samples. The sequencing sample was made of axillary lymph node tissue. This rearrangement joins TRBV2 to TRBJ2-3, with 9 bases fitting TRBD1. The CDR3 region is CASSGDRGGDTQYF. CDR3 sequence (DNA): TGTGCCAGCAGTGGCGACAGGGGGGGAGATACGCAGTATTTT.